These T cell receptor beta chains were read from a single sample in a study of blood T cell repertoires in COVID-19. Produced via immunoSEQ multiplex PCR; TCRdb's table is partial and in-frame only. The repertoire has about 140,000 clones, about nine tenths of them found once; the top ten carry 10% to 12%. The sample consisted of PBMCs or T cells enriched from blood (not recorded which). The receptors were sampled from a man in his fifties or sixties who had recovered from COVID-19. Both conserved end residues are part of each CDR3. The D gene is left open where the match is weak. Clone sizes are given selectively: once, few, many, or a class where the clone is expanded.

v_gene: TRBV5-4
j_gene: TRBJ2-3
abundance: -
d_gene: -
CDR3aa: CASSLDRAMEYF
CDR3nt: TGTGCCAGCAGCTTGGACAGGGCAATGGAGTATTTT

v_gene: TRBV10-3
j_gene: TRBJ2-2
abundance: few
d_gene: TRBD2
CDR3aa: CAISGTSGGARTGELFF
CDR3nt: TGTGCCATCAGTGGCACTAGCGGGGGGGCCCGGACCGGGGAGCTGTTTTTT

v_gene: TRBV27
j_gene: TRBJ2-1
abundance: -
d_gene: TRBD2
CDR3aa: CASRREGPGAGEQFF
CDR3nt: TGTGCCAGCAGGCGGGAGGGGCCAGGGGCGGGGGAGCAGTTCTTC

v_gene: TRBV28
j_gene: TRBJ2-7
abundance: -
d_gene: -
CDR3aa: CASTNPRLGRPDEQYF
CDR3nt: TGTGCCAGCACCAATCCCCGACTGGGTCGTCCCGACGAGCAGTACTTC

v_gene: TRBV7-9
j_gene: TRBJ2-1
abundance: -
d_gene: TRBD2
CDR3aa: CASSLQAGVSYNEQFF
CDR3nt: TGTGCCAGCAGCCTCCAAGCGGGAGTCTCCTACAATGAGCAGTTCTTC

v_gene: TRBV27
j_gene: TRBJ1-1
abundance: -
d_gene: -
CDR3aa: CASSSTGLRNTEAFF
CDR3nt: TGTGCCAGCAGTTCGACGGGACTCAGGAACACTGAAGCTTTCTTT

v_gene: TRBV7-6
j_gene: TRBJ1-1
abundance: few
d_gene: -
CDR3aa: CASSLGQELGTEAFF
CDR3nt: TGTGCCAGCAGCTTAGGGCAGGAACTAGGCACTGAAGCTTTCTTT

v_gene: TRBV18
j_gene: TRBJ2-7
abundance: -
d_gene: TRBD2
CDR3aa: CASSPGTSVSYEQYF
CDR3nt: TGTGCCAGCTCCCCCGGGACTAGCGTCTCCTACGAGCAGTACTTC

v_gene: TRBV2
j_gene: TRBJ1-3
abundance: -
d_gene: TRBD1
CDR3aa: CASVTGEGNTIYF
CDR3nt: TGTGCCAGCGTTACAGGGGAAGGAAACACCATATATTTT

v_gene: TRBV10-2
j_gene: TRBJ1-1
abundance: -
d_gene: TRBD1
CDR3aa: CASSGQGNTEAFF
CDR3nt: TGCGCCAGCAGTGGACAGGGGAACACTGAAGCTTTCTTT

v_gene: TRBV5-6
j_gene: TRBJ2-6
abundance: once
d_gene: -
CDR3aa: CASSPGHLSGANVLTF
CDR3nt: TGTGCCAGCAGCCCGGGACATCTCTCTGGGGCCAACGTCCTGACTTTC

v_gene: TRBV6-5
j_gene: TRBJ1-1
abundance: -
d_gene: TRBD1
CDR3aa: CASRKTGAAEAFF
CDR3nt: TGTGCCAGCAGAAAGACAGGGGCTGCTGAAGCTTTCTTT

v_gene: TRBV7-9
j_gene: TRBJ1-6
abundance: once
d_gene: -
CDR3aa: CASSSTGSSPLHF
CDR3nt: TGTGCCAGCAGCTCAACGGGATCTTCTCCCCTCCACTTT

v_gene: TRBV10-2
j_gene: TRBJ1-5
abundance: -
d_gene: -
CDR3aa: CASSERSNQPQHF
CDR3nt: TGCGCCAGCAGTGAGCGTAGCAATCAGCCCCAGCATTTT

v_gene: TRBV28
j_gene: TRBJ2-3
abundance: -
d_gene: -
CDR3aa: CASSLPLTGTSTDTQYF
CDR3nt: TGTGCCAGCAGTTTACCCCTTACGGGGACTAGCACAGATACGCAGTATTTT

v_gene: TRBV28
j_gene: TRBJ1-4
abundance: -
d_gene: -
CDR3aa: CASSQGQGFSSNEKLFF
CDR3nt: TGTGCCAGCAGTCAAGGGCAGGGATTCAGTAGTAATGAAAAACTGTTTTTT

v_gene: TRBV10-2
j_gene: TRBJ1-5
abundance: -
d_gene: TRBD1
CDR3aa: CASTEGQGVNQPQHF
CDR3nt: TGCGCCAGCACCGAGGGACAGGGGGTAAATCAGCCCCAGCATTTT

v_gene: TRBV19
j_gene: TRBJ2-5
abundance: -
d_gene: -
CDR3aa: CASSILGRVPGETQYF
CDR3nt: TGTGCCAGTAGTATTCTGGGCAGGGTGCCGGGAGAGACCCAGTACTTC

v_gene: TRBV10-2
j_gene: TRBJ2-1
abundance: -
d_gene: -
CDR3aa: CASKLGGYDNEQFF
CDR3nt: TGCGCCAGCAAACTAGGCGGGTACGACAATGAGCAGTTCTTC

v_gene: TRBV27
j_gene: TRBJ1-5
abundance: -
d_gene: -
CDR3aa: CASSLISGNQPQHF
CDR3nt: TGTGCCAGCAGTTTAATATCGGGCAATCAGCCCCAGCATTTT

v_gene: TRBV14
j_gene: TRBJ1-4
abundance: -
d_gene: -
CDR3aa: CASSQDLVRGWANEKLFF
CDR3nt: TGTGCCAGCAGCCAAGATCTGGTAAGGGGATGGGCTAATGAAAAACTGTTTTTT

v_gene: TRBV25-1
j_gene: TRBJ2-5
abundance: few
d_gene: TRBD1
CDR3aa: CASSVVGRGFGETQYF
CDR3nt: TGTGCCAGCAGTGTAGTGGGCAGGGGGTTCGGGGAGACCCAGTACTTC

v_gene: TRBV2
j_gene: TRBJ1-5
abundance: -
d_gene: -
CDR3aa: CASSVASSGQPQHF
CDR3nt: TGTGCCAGCAGTGTTGCATCATCGGGTCAGCCCCAGCATTTT

v_gene: TRBV6-4
j_gene: TRBJ2-3
abundance: -
d_gene: TRBD2
CDR3aa: CASSDSSGGPDTQYF
CDR3nt: TGTGCCAGCAGTGACTCAAGCGGGGGCCCAGATACGCAGTATTTT

v_gene: TRBV7-3
j_gene: TRBJ2-1
abundance: -
d_gene: TRBD2
CDR3aa: CASSPTSGRFNEQFF
CDR3nt: TGTGCCAGCAGCCCAACTAGCGGGAGGTTCAATGAGCAGTTCTTC

v_gene: TRBV2
j_gene: TRBJ2-7
abundance: -
d_gene: -
CDR3aa: CASSSELGANGKGYF
CDR3nt: TGTGCCAGCAGTAGCGAGTTAGGGGCGAATGGTAAGGGGTACTTC

v_gene: TRBV5-1
j_gene: TRBJ1-1
abundance: -
d_gene: -
CDR3aa: CASSWRGGTEAFF
CDR3nt: TGCGCCAGCAGCTGGCGGGGAGGCACTGAAGCTTTCTTT

v_gene: TRBV15
j_gene: TRBJ1-5
abundance: -
d_gene: TRBD1
CDR3aa: CATSRDGTVGQPQHF
CDR3nt: TGTGCCACCAGCAGAGATGGGACAGTTGGGCAGCCCCAGCATTTT

v_gene: TRBV10-1
j_gene: TRBJ2-3
abundance: -
d_gene: -
CDR3aa: CASSDSGLGGTDTQYF
CDR3nt: TGCGCCAGCAGCGACAGCGGGCTGGGGGGCACAGATACGCAGTATTTT

v_gene: TRBV10-3
j_gene: TRBJ2-1
abundance: -
d_gene: -
CDR3aa: CAITAGLPGEQFF
CDR3nt: TGTGCCATCACTGCGGGCCTGCCTGGTGAGCAGTTCTTC

v_gene: TRBV9
j_gene: TRBJ2-5
abundance: -
d_gene: -
CDR3aa: CASSVGLVQETQYF
CDR3nt: TGTGCCAGCAGCGTGGGACTGGTCCAAGAGACCCAGTACTTC

v_gene: TRBV9
j_gene: TRBJ1-2
abundance: once
d_gene: TRBD1
CDR3aa: CASSETPRATGNGIYGYTF
CDR3nt: TGTGCCAGCAGCGAGACCCCCAGGGCGACAGGGAACGGTATTTATGGCTACACCTTC

v_gene: TRBV3-1/TRBV3-2
j_gene: TRBJ1-1
abundance: -
d_gene: -
CDR3aa: CASSNSDSGAFF
CDR3nt: TGTGCCAGCAGCAATTCGGACAGCGGTGCTTTCTTT

v_gene: TRBV5-4
j_gene: TRBJ2-5
abundance: -
d_gene: TRBD1
CDR3aa: CASSRQGLKETQYF
CDR3nt: TGTGCCAGCAGCCGACAGGGGCTGAAGGAGACCCAGTACTTC

v_gene: TRBV7-9
j_gene: TRBJ2-7
abundance: few
d_gene: -
CDR3aa: CASSALGTYEQYF
CDR3nt: TGTGCCAGCAGCGCCCTCGGGACTTACGAGCAGTACTTC

v_gene: TRBV29-1
j_gene: TRBJ2-1
abundance: -
d_gene: TRBD2
CDR3aa: CSVDRLAEVYNEQFF
CDR3nt: TGCAGCGTTGATCGTCTAGCGGAAGTATACAATGAGCAGTTCTTC

v_gene: TRBV28
j_gene: TRBJ1-2
abundance: -
d_gene: TRBD1
CDR3aa: CASSLSPPGQDTGYTF
CDR3nt: TGTGCCAGCAGTTTATCCCCCCCGGGACAGGATACGGGCTACACCTTC

v_gene: TRBV2
j_gene: TRBJ2-5
abundance: once
d_gene: -
CDR3aa: CASSVDRKETQYF
CDR3nt: TGTGCCAGCAGCGTCGACAGGAAAGAGACCCAGTACTTC

v_gene: TRBV5-4
j_gene: TRBJ2-7
abundance: -
d_gene: TRBD1
CDR3aa: CASSGDRDRGFHEQYF
CDR3nt: TGTGCCAGCAGCGGGGACCGGGACAGGGGGTTCCACGAGCAGTACTTC

v_gene: TRBV19
j_gene: TRBJ2-7
abundance: -
d_gene: TRBD1
CDR3aa: CATVDRGGFEQYF
CDR3nt: TGTGCCACCGTGGACAGGGGAGGGTTCGAGCAGTACTTC

v_gene: TRBV5-6
j_gene: TRBJ1-1
abundance: -
d_gene: -
CDR3aa: CASSLPDSYAMNTEAFF
CDR3nt: TGTGCCAGCAGCCTCCCGGACAGCTACGCCATGAACACTGAAGCTTTCTTT

v_gene: TRBV6-4
j_gene: TRBJ2-1
abundance: few
d_gene: TRBD1
CDR3aa: CASSVQHTGGNEQFF
CDR3nt: TGTGCCAGCAGTGTACAACATACAGGGGGCAATGAGCAGTTCTTC

v_gene: TRBV21-1
j_gene: TRBJ1-2
abundance: -
d_gene: -
CDR3aa: CASICKCGYYGYTF
CDR3nt: TGTGCCAGCATCTGCAAGTGCGGATACTATGGCTACACCTTC

v_gene: TRBV7-3
j_gene: TRBJ1-6
abundance: -
d_gene: -
CDR3aa: CASSFGQYNSPLHF
CDR3nt: TGTGCCAGCAGCTTCGGACAGTATAATTCACCCCTCCACTTT

v_gene: TRBV12-3/TRBV12-4
j_gene: TRBJ1-6
abundance: -
d_gene: -
CDR3aa: CASSETGNSPLHF
CDR3nt: TGTGCCAGCAGTGAAACGGGAAATTCACCCCTCCACTTT

v_gene: TRBV14
j_gene: TRBJ2-2
abundance: -
d_gene: -
CDR3aa: CASSQDFVPGELFF
CDR3nt: TGTGCCAGCAGCCAAGATTTCGTCCCCGGGGAGCTGTTTTTT

v_gene: TRBV9
j_gene: TRBJ2-7
abundance: -
d_gene: TRBD2
CDR3aa: CASSPGGLPYEQYF
CDR3nt: TGTGCCAGCAGCCCGGGGGGACTACCCTACGAGCAGTACTTC

v_gene: TRBV15
j_gene: TRBJ2-5
abundance: -
d_gene: -
CDR3aa: CATSYLQETQYF
CDR3nt: TGTGCCACCAGTTATTTACAGGAGACCCAGTACTTC

v_gene: TRBV15
j_gene: TRBJ2-1
abundance: -
d_gene: -
CDR3aa: CATSRGGGAAYNEQFF
CDR3nt: TGTGCCACCAGCAGAGGGGGAGGCGCGGCTTACAATGAGCAGTTCTTC

v_gene: TRBV19
j_gene: TRBJ2-3
abundance: -
d_gene: TRBD1
CDR3aa: CASSIVTGVSTDTQYF
CDR3nt: TGTGCCAGTAGTATTGTTACAGGGGTGAGCACAGATACGCAGTATTTT

v_gene: TRBV5-3
j_gene: TRBJ2-4
abundance: -
d_gene: -
CDR3aa: CARSAVPNKAKNIQYF
CDR3nt: TGTGCCAGAAGCGCCGTTCCCAACAAAGCCAAAAACATTCAGTACTTC

v_gene: TRBV10-3
j_gene: TRBJ2-1
abundance: -
d_gene: -
CDR3aa: CAISEQVDNEQFF
CDR3nt: TGTGCCATCAGTGAGCAGGTAGACAATGAGCAGTTCTTC

v_gene: TRBV6-5
j_gene: TRBJ1-3
abundance: many
d_gene: -
CDR3aa: CASSSPGNTIYF
CDR3nt: TGTGCCAGCAGCTCCCCTGGAAACACCATATATTTT

v_gene: TRBV7-3
j_gene: TRBJ1-5
abundance: once
d_gene: -
CDR3aa: CASSQGGSGQPQHF
CDR3nt: TGTGCCAGCAGCCAAGGAGGGTCGGGGCAGCCCCAGCATTTT

v_gene: TRBV18
j_gene: TRBJ1-1
abundance: few
d_gene: TRBD1
CDR3aa: CASSPPGQSLKKAFF
CDR3nt: TGTGCCAGCTCACCACCGGGACAGTCTCTAAAAAAAGCTTTCTTT

v_gene: TRBV4-2
j_gene: TRBJ2-3
abundance: -
d_gene: TRBD1
CDR3aa: CASSQGERQGEDTQYF
CDR3nt: TGTGCCAGCAGCCAGGGCGAAAGACAGGGGGAAGATACGCAGTATTTT

v_gene: TRBV5-5
j_gene: TRBJ2-1
abundance: once
d_gene: TRBD1
CDR3aa: CASSLYRTGLGEQFF
CDR3nt: TGTGCCAGCAGCTTGTATAGGACAGGGTTGGGTGAGCAGTTCTTC

v_gene: TRBV19
j_gene: TRBJ1-1
abundance: few
d_gene: -
CDR3aa: CATGGVYTEAFF
CDR3nt: TGTGCCACTGGGGGGGTGTACACTGAAGCTTTCTTT